What follows are 18 T cell receptor beta chains derived from one specimen sequenced in a study of T-cell reconstitution after alpha-beta-depleted transplantation in children. A library of TCRbeta sequences, prepared with unique molecular identifiers, was generated. In TCRdb, the PCR reads were re-called with MiXCR into one record per CDR3 protein. Of a few hundred thousand distinct CDR3 sequences in the sample, roughly 7.1% were seen once. The source material was PBMCs, sampled before TCRalphabeta/CD19-depleted stem cell transplant. These receptors all come from a boy between 2 and 10 years old with acute lymphoblastic leukemia, due to receive a stem cell transplant.

The chain employs TRBV18 and TRBJ1-4, with a tentative D call TRBD1 (6 bases). The CDR3 runs 16 residues. Germline V gene sequence: CDR1 KGHSH, CDR2 LQKENI. Trimming took off 2 bases at V and 2 bases at J, with 12 bases between the two ends. The CDR3 DNA reads TGTGCCAGCTCACCAGGGGGCAGTTGGACTAATGAAAAACTGTTTTTT. Translation gives CASSPGGSWTNEKLFF.

The V and J genes are TRBV20-1 and TRBJ1-1, with 7 bases matching TRBD1. In germline, CDR1 is DFQATT, CDR2 SNEGSKA (reference sequence). The CDR3 length is 15 residues. With 0 bases clipped from V and 3 bases from J, the junction kept 7 bases outside the gene matches. The CDR3 loop reads CSARDSGGGDTEAFF. The CDR3 DNA sequence: TGCAGTGCTAGAGATTCGGGAGGGGGCGACACTGAAGCTTTCTTT.

There are a few counts of this clonotype. The chain recombines TRBV12-3 or TRBV12-4 with TRBJ1-1; 10 bases agree with TRBD1. The CDR3 covers 16 residues. After removal of 5 bases from V and 1 base from J, the junction contained 7 bases not matched to a gene. The CDR3 loop reads CASSPYRQGANTEAFF. In DNA form, the CDR3 reads TGTGCCAGCAGTCCCTACCGACAGGGGGCGAACACTGAAGCTTTCTTT.

This rearrangement joins TRBV20-1 to TRBJ2-6; unclear D gene. The CDR3 consists of 18 residues. V was trimmed by 6 bases and J by 1 base, leaving 22 bases between them. The germline V gene has CDR1 DFQATT and CDR2 SNEGSKA (reference sequence). The CDR3 sequence is CSASRWPGLGSGANVLTF. CDR3 bases: TGCAGTGCATCGAGGTGGCCCGGGCTAGGGTCTGGGGCCAACGTCCTGACTTTC.

This clonotype was observed many times. This chain joins TRBV4-2 and TRBJ2-2; maybe TRBD2 (7 bases). Per germline, CDR1 LGHNA and CDR2 YNFKEQ. This CDR3 spans 15 amino acids. V was pared by 6 bases and J by 7 bases, with 18 bases between. The CDR3 coding sequence is TGTGCCAGCAGTCGCTATGAGGGGGAGGGCGGGGAGCTGTTTTTT. This gives the protein CASSRYEGEGGELFF.

V usage is TRBV20-1 and J usage is TRBJ1-2; D gene unclear. The CDR3 covers 11 residues. The ends were cut back, 6 bases at V and 7 bases at J, with 12 bases in the middle. From germline, CDR1 is DFQATT and CDR2 SNEGSKA (reference sequence). CDR3 sequence reads: CSASVSGGYTF. The CDR3 DNA follows: TGCAGTGCGTCCGTCTCAGGTGGCTACACCTTC.

This clonotype was observed many times. V is TRBV15 and J is TRBJ2-1, with D possibly being TRBD1 or TRBD2 (6 bases each). Trimming cost V 2 bases and J 8 bases, with 19 bases left between them. CDR1 and CDR2 from the germline V gene are LNHNV and YYDKDF (reference sequence). The CDR3 sequence is 16 residues long. The DNA for the CDR3 is TGTGCCACCAGCAGATCATTGTGGGGGGCCGATTATGAGCAGTTCTTC. Residues: CATSRSLWGADYEQFF. Using reference TRBV15 and TRBJ2-1 for the parts outside the CDR3, the full variable domain is DAMVIQNPRYQVTQFGKPVTLSCSQTLNHNVMYWYQQKSSQAPKLLFHYYDKDFNNEADTPDNFQSRRPNTSFCFLDIRSPGLGDTAMYLCATSRSLWGADYEQFFGPGTRLTVL.

This clonotype was picked up many times. The chain uses TRBV27 and TRBJ2-7; 7 nucleotides match TRBD1. Germline assignment: CDR1 MNHEY and CDR2 SMNVEV (reference sequence). The CDR3 has 15 amino acids. The J segment lost 2 bases and the V segment lost 4 bases, leaving 8 bases of the junction unmatched. DNA of the CDR3: TGTGCCAGCAGTTCGGGACAGAATCTTCCCTACGAGCAGTACTTC. This codes for CASSSGQNLPYEQYF.

The V call is TRBV7-8, the J call TRBJ2-3; D perhaps matches TRBD2 (6 bases). This CDR3 contains 18 residues. Between the trimmed V and J ends, which lost 0 bases and 5 bases, there was a span of 21 bases. Germline V gene sequence: CDR1 SGHVS, CDR2 FQNEAQ. The CDR3 region is CASSLADTGVRGEDTQYF. CDR3 nucleotide sequence: TGTGCCAGCAGCTTAGCGGACACTGGGGTGCGGGGCGAAGATACGCAGTATTTT.

There are many counts of this clonotype. This CDR3 reads CASSQETGGSNEQFF. The CDR3 DNA is TGTGCCAGCAGCCAAGAGACAGGGGGCTCAAATGAGCAGTTCTTC. The V call is TRBV3-1, the J call TRBJ2-1, with 10 bases aligning to TRBD1. V lost 0 bases and J lost 7; bases outside the gene matches: 3. Germline CDR1 LGHDT, CDR2 YNNKEL (reference sequence). The CDR3 consists of 15 residues.

The chain carries TRBV29-1 and TRBJ1-2; D is undetermined. This CDR3 spans 11 amino acids. Germline values: CDR1 SQVTM, CDR2 ANQGSEA. The V end was cut by 1 base, the J end by 5 bases, with 5 bases between. The CDR3 bases are TGCAGCGTTGAAGGCAGATATGGCTACACCTTC. Protein sequence: CSVEGRYGYTF. Supplemented by reference TRBV29-1 and TRBJ1-2, the full variable domain reads SAVISQKPSRDICQRGTSLTIQCQVDSQVTMMFWYRQQPGQSLTLIATANQGSEATYESGFVIDKFPISRPNLTFSTLTVSNMSPEDSSIYLCSVEGRYGYTFGSGTRLTVV.

This clonotype has a count of ten or more. This chain uses TRBV5-1 with TRBJ1-5; D uncertain. The CDR3 runs 15 residues. Between the trimmed V and J ends, which lost 3 bases and 5 bases, there was a span of 15 bases. Per the germline V gene, CDR1 is SGHRS and CDR2 is YFSETQ. DNA for the CDR3: TGCGCCAGCAGCTCTGTGCCGGGGAGTTATCAGCCCCAGCATTTT. Translated: CASSSVPGSYQPQHF. Full variable domain (outside the CDR3, taken from reference TRBV5-1 and TRBJ1-5): KAGVTQTPRYLIKTRGQQVTLSCSPISGHRSVSWYQQTPGQGLQFLFEYFSETQRNKGNFPGRFSGRQFSNSRSEMNVSTLELGDSALYLCASSSVPGSYQPQHFGDGTRLSIL.

This clonotype was observed a few times. The chain couples TRBV7-8 to TRBJ2-5; weak D call: TRBD2 (5 bases). Trimming cost V 2 bases and J 5 bases, with 12 bases left between them. Looked up from germline, CDR1 is SGHVS and CDR2 is FQNEAQ. There are 14 residues in the CDR3. CDR3 in amino acids: CASSLPPGGETQYF. DNA of the CDR3: TGTGCCAGCAGCTTACCGCCGGGCGGGGAGACCCAGTACTTC.

This clonotype was counted at least ten times. The V gene is TRBV27, the J gene TRBJ2-5; tentative D call: TRBD2 (6 bases). V lost 0 bases and J lost 4, with 12 bases in between. The CDR3 runs 15 residues. Germline CDR1 is MNHEY and CDR2 is SMNVEV (reference sequence). The CDR3 DNA follows: TGTGCCAGCAGTTTATCGAGGGATAGCGGAGAGACCCAGTACTTC. This codes for CASSLSRDSGETQYF.

The rearrangement joins TRBV6-1 to TRBJ1-3; D gene unclear. V was pared by 3 bases and J by 0 bases, with 12 bases between. The CDR3 loop spans 16 amino acids. Germline CDR1 reads MNHNS; CDR2 reads SASEGT. The CDR3 sequence: CASSEESRASGNTIYF. The CDR3 region has the DNA TGTGCCAGCAGTGAGGAGTCAAGAGCCTCTGGAAACACCATATATTTT.

This clonotype was found many times. CDR3 coding DNA: TGCGCCAGCAGCGGCGAAAGGCCGAGGGACATTCAGTACTTC. This translates into CASSGERPRDIQYF. This chain joins TRBV5-1 and TRBJ2-4, with D perhaps TRBD2 (5 bases). The CDR3 covers 14 residues. Germline V gives CDR1 SGHRS, CDR2 YFSETQ. V lost 4 bases, J lost 8 bases, and 16 bases lay in between.

This clonotype has ten or more counts. The chain couples TRBV6-5 to TRBJ2-1; D perhaps matches TRBD2 (5 bases). This CDR3 region has 16 residues. V lost 2 bases and J lost 2, with 13 bases in between. CDR1 and CDR2 from the germline V gene are MNHEY and SVGAGI. DNA of the CDR3: TGTGCCAGCAGTTACCCCGAGGAGGTGACCTACAATGAGCAGTTCTTC. It yields the protein CASSYPEEVTYNEQFF.

The DNA of the CDR3 is TGCGCCAGCAGCCAGCAGGCCTATAATTCACCCCTCCACTTT. The encoded protein is CASSQQAYNSPLHF. The chain joins TRBV4-3 to TRBJ1-6; D remains ambiguous. CDR3 size: 14 residues. Trimming took off 3 bases at V and 2 bases at J, with 5 bases between the two ends. CDR1 is LGHNA, CDR2 YSLEER, per germline.